This T cell receptor beta chain comes out of a study of tumor-infiltrating lymphocytes in primary liver carcinoma. As for the study in general: The patients comprised men and women between the ages of 30 and 69 years.

This clonotype was recorded only once. What it recognizes is unknown. The junction departs from the called germline gene at one end, perhaps through a read error. The CDR3 has 14 residues. Germline V gives CDR1 SEHNR, CDR2 FQNEAQ (reference sequence). Between roughly 18 and 30 mg of unsorted bulk tissue served as the source from which RNA and DNA were co-extracted. All tumor samples contained more than 80% viable tumor cells. General study findings and limits: A fraction of only about 7-25% of top clones appeared in all five tumor regions. Tumor-adjacent and tumor-blood pairs showed less overlap than tumor region pairs.

TCR beta cDNA was prepared out of roughly 0.5 ug total RNA by means of a constant-region primer. A slightly modified ARM-PCR protocol with three nested multiplex PCR rounds produced these TCR beta libraries. Use of TRBV1-TRBV30 forward primers with a C-beta reverse primer characterized the first two PCR rounds, which lasted ten to eleven cycles each. TCRdb used MiXCR to reprocess the multiplex PCR reads, holding one entry per CDR3 protein. The sample carries fewer than 150,000 distinct CDR3 sequences, 50% to 65% recorded once. What was sequenced was liver tumor tissue from sampling region 1. The subset was: tumor region T1, superior pole. The gene calls are TRBV7-9 and TRBJ1-5; D not certain. This clonotype originated in a woman aged 55-69 years with primary liver carcinoma and hepatitis B virus infection. The CDR3 spells CASSLEGSYQHQHF. The CDR3 DNA sequence: TGTGCCAGCAGCTTAGAAGGCAGCTATCAGCACCAGCATTTT.